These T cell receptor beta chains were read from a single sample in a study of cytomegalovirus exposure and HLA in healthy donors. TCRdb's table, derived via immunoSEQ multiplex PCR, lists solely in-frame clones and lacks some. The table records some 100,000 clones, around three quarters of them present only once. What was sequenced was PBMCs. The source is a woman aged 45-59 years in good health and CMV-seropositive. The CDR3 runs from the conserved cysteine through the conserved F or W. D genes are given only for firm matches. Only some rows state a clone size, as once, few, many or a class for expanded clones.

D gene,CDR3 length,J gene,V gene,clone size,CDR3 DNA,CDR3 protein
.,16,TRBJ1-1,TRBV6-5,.,TGTGCCAGCAGTTACTCGACGCGACTAACCCACACTGAAGCTTTCTTT,CASSYSTRLTHTEAFF
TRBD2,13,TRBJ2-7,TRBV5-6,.,TGTGCCAGCAACTCTAGCGGGATATACGAGCAGTACTTC,CASNSSGIYEQYF
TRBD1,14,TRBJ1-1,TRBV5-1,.,TGCGCCAGCAGCCCACAGGGACAGGGGAGTGAAGCTTTCTTT,CASSPQGQGSEAFF
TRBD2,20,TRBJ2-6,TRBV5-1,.,TGCGCCAGCACCATAGGGGTCGGTGCGGGGGGGTCCTCTGGGGCCAACGTCCTGACTTTC,CASTIGVGAGGSSGANVLTF
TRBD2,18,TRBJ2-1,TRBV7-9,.,TGTGCCAGCTCCCCCAACGCGGCTAGCGGACCGCTCTACAATGAGCAGTTCTTC,CASSPNAASGPLYNEQFF
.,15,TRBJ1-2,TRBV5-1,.,TGCGCCAGCAGCTTGGACCTTACTTCTAACTATGGCTACACCTTC,CASSLDLTSNYGYTF
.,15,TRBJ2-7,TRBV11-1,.,TGTGCCAGCAGCTTACAGCGGGCGATCTCCTACGAGCAGTACTTC,CASSLQRAISYEQYF
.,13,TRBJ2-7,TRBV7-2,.,TGTGCCAGCAGCTTAGGGACAGAGTACGAGCAGTACTTC,CASSLGTEYEQYF
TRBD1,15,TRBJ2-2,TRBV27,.,TGTGCCAGCAGTTTAGGGACAGGGTTCGCCGGGGAGCTGTTTTTT,CASSLGTGFAGELFF
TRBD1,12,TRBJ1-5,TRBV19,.,TGTGCCGCAAAGGGGGCCTATCAGCCCCAGCATTTT,CAAKGAYQPQHF
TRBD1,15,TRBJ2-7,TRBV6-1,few,TGTGCCAGCAGTATACAGACAGGGAGATTCTACGAGCAGTACTTC,CASSIQTGRFYEQYF
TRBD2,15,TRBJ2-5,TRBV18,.,TGTGCCAGCTCACTTCAGCGGGGCCCGGGAGAGACCCAGTACTTC,CASSLQRGPGETQYF
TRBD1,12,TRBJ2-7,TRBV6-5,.,TGTGCCAGCGGGACAGGCCCCTACGAGCAGTACTTC,CASGTGPYEQYF
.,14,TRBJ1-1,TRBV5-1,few,TGCGCCAGCAGACCCGACAGGCACTACACTGAAGCTTTCTTT,CASRPDRHYTEAFF
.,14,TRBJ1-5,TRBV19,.,TGTGCCGGTTCCTCGACAGGCGGGAATCAGCCCCAGCATTTT,CAGSSTGGNQPQHF
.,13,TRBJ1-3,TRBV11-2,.,TGTGCCAGCAGCCGCTACAGTGGAAACACCATATATTTT,CASSRYSGNTIYF
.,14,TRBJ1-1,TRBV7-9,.,TGTGCCAGCAGCCCCCAAGGGGGTGACACTGAAGCTTTCTTT,CASSPQGGDTEAFF
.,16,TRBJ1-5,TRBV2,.,TGTGCCAGCAGTGAACTTGGCACAGGCATCAATCAGCCCCAGCATTTT,CASSELGTGINQPQHF
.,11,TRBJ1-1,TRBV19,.,TGTGCCAGTAGGACCAGGTTTGTAGCTTTCTTT,CASRTRFVAFF
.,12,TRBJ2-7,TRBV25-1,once,TGTGCCAGCAGTGTAGTCCGGAGCGAGCAGTACTTC,CASSVVRSEQYF
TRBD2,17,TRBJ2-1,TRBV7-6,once,TGTGCCAGCAGCTCAACTGGGACTAGCGGGACCCGCAATGAGCAGTTCTTC,CASSSTGTSGTRNEQFF
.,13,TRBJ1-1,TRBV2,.,TGTGCCAGCACCCTTCAGGGGAACACTGAAGCTTTCTTT,CASTLQGNTEAFF
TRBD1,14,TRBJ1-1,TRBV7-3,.,TGTGCCAGCAGCCTTACAGGGGGGAACACTGAAGCTTTCTTT,CASSLTGGNTEAFF
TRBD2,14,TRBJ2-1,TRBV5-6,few,TGTGCCAGCAGCTATAGCGGGAGCTACAATGAGCAGTTCTTC,CASSYSGSYNEQFF
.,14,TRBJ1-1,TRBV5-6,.,TGTGCCAGCAGCTCGTCGGGTTCGAACACTGAAGCTTTCTTT,CASSSSGSNTEAFF
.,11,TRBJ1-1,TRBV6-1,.,TGTGCCAGCAGTGGCGGGGGCACAGCTTTCTTT,CASSGGGTAFF
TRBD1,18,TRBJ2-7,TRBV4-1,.,TGCGCCAGCAGCCCGAGGGACAGCTTTCATCCCAGCTCCTACGAGCAGTACTTC,CASSPRDSFHPSSYEQYF
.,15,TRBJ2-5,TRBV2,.,TGTGCCAGCAGTGAGCGCCCCTTCATGCGAGAGACCCAGTACTTC,CASSERPFMRETQYF
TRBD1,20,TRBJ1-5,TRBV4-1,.,TGCGCCAGCAGCCAAGATTTCCCCGGGACAGGGCAGGGACCTTATCAGCCCCAGCATTTT,CASSQDFPGTGQGPYQPQHF
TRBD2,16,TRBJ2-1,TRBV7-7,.,TGTGCTAGCAGCACCGGGACTAGCGGGGTTTACAATGAGCAGTTCTTC,CASSTGTSGVYNEQFF
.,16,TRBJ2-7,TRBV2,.,TGTGCCAGCAGTTCAACGAGAACAGCATCCTCCTACGAGCAGTACTTC,CASSSTRTASSYEQYF
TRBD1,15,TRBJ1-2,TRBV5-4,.,TGTGCCAGCAGCTCGCCGGGACAGGGTAGGCAACTCTACACCTTC,CASSSPGQGRQLYTF
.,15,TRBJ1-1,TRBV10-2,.,TGCGCCAGCAGTGAGAACCTACAGGCGATCACTGAAGCTTTCTTT,CASSENLQAITEAFF
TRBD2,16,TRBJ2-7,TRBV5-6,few,TGTGCCAGCAGCTTCTCCTTAGCGGGAACCAGTTACGAGCAGTACTTC,CASSFSLAGTSYEQYF
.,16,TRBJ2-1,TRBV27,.,TGTGCCAGCAGCCAGGCAGGGTTGAGCTCCTACAATGAGCAGTTCTTC,CASSQAGLSSYNEQFF
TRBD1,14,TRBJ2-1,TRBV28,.,TGTGCCAGCAGTTGGACAGGGGGTTACAATGAGCAGTTCTTC,CASSWTGGYNEQFF
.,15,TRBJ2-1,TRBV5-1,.,TGCGCCAGCAGCTTGTCTGGGGGGGCCGCAGATGAGCAGTTCTTC,CASSLSGGAADEQFF
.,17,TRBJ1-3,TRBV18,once,TGTGCCAGCTCACTACCCTTACGACAAAGCTCTGGAAACACCATATATTTT,CASSLPLRQSSGNTIYF
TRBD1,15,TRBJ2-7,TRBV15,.,TGTGCCACCAGCAGTCACAGGGGCTCAGCCTACGAGCAGTACTTC,CATSSHRGSAYEQYF
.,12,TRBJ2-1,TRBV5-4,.,TGTGCCAGCAGCCCCGGGGGCAATGAGCAGTTCTTC,CASSPGGNEQFF
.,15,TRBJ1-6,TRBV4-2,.,TGTGCCAGCAGCCAAGGGGGGAGGAGGGATTCACCCCTCCACTTT,CASSQGGRRDSPLHF
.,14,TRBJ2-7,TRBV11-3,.,TGTGCCAGCAGCTTCGGGGGAATAGGTTACGAGCAGTACTTC,CASSFGGIGYEQYF
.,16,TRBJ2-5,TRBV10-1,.,TGCGCCAGCAGTGAGTCCGTTGGGGGCAGACAAGAGACCCAGTACTTC,CASSESVGGRQETQYF
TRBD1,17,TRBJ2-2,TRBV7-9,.,TGTGCCAGCAGCTATGTCCCGGGACAGGGTGGTACCGGGGAGCTGTTTTTT,CASSYVPGQGGTGELFF
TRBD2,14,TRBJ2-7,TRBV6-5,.,TGTGCCAGCAGTCTTCTTAGCGGGGGGTACGAGCAGTACTTC,CASSLLSGGYEQYF
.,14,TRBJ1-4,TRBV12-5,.,TGTGCTAGTGGTGGAGGTCAGGGGAATGAAAAACTGTTTTTT,CASGGGQGNEKLFF